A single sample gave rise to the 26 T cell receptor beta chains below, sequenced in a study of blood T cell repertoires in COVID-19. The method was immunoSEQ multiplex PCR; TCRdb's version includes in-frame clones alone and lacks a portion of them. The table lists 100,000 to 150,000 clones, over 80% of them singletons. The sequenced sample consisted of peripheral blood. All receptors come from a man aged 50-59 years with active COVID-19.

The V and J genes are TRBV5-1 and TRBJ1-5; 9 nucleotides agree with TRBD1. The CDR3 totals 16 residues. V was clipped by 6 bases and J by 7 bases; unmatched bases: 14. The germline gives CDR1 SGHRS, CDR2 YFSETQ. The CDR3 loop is CASIRRLQGAGQPQHF. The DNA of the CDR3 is TGCGCCAGCATCCGCAGATTACAGGGGGCAGGGCAGCCCCAGCATTTT.

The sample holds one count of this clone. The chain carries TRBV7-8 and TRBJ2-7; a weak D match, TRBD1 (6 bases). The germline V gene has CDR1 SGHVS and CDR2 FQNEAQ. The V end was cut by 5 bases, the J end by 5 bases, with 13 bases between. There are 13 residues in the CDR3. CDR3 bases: TGTGCCAGCAGCCGGAGCCACAGGGACGAGCAGTACTTC. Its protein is CASSRSHRDEQYF.

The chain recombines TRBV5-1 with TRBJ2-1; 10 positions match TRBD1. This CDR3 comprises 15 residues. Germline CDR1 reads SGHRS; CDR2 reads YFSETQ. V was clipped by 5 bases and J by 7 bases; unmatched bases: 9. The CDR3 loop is CASSRGTGARNEQFF. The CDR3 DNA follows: TGCGCCAGCAGTAGGGGGACAGGGGCCAGGAATGAGCAGTTCTTC.

CDR3 DNA sequence: TGTGCCAGCAGCCAGGGACAGGGGGCGATTGGAAACACCATATATTTT. This encodes CASSQGQGAIGNTIYF. The chain uses TRBV7-6 and TRBJ1-3; 12 bases agree with TRBD1. The CDR3 is 16 amino acids. CDR1 and CDR2 from the germline V gene are SGHVS and FNYEAQ. Trimming cost V 5 bases and J 3 bases; bases outside gene matches: 5.

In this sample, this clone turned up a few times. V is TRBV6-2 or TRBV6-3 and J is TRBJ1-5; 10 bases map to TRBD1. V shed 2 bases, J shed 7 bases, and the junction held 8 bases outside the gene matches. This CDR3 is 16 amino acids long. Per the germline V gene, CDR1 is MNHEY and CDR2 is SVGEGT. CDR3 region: CASSYAGTGVRQPQHF. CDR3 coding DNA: TGTGCCAGCAGTTACGCCGGGACAGGGGTCAGGCAGCCCCAGCATTTT.

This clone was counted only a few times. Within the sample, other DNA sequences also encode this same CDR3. This CDR3 is CASSLAGRDTQYF. DNA of the CDR3: TGTGCCAGCAGCTTGGCTGGCAGGGATACGCAGTATTTT. V is TRBV5-4 and J is TRBJ2-3; D unresolved. V was cut by 0 bases and J by 6 bases, with 8 bases left in between. Germline values: CDR1 SGHNT, CDR2 YYREEE (reference sequence). The CDR3 runs to 13 residues. The variable domain in full, with the rest retrieved from reference TRBV5-4 and TRBJ2-3, is ETGVTQSPTHLIKTRGQQVTLRCSSQSGHNTVSWYQQALGQGPQFIFQYYREEENGRGNFPPRFSGLQFPNYSSELNVNALELDDSALYLCASSLAGRDTQYFGPGTRLTVL.

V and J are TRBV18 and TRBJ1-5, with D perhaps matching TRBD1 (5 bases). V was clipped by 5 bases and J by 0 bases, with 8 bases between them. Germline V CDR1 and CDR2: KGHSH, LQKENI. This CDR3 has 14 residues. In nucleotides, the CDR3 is TGTGCCAGCTCAGACAGCTATAGCAATCAGCCCCAGCATTTT. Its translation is CASSDSYSNQPQHF.

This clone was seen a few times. Here the CDR3 reads CASSLGTGKVEQYF. The CDR3 DNA follows: TGTGCCAGCAGCTTAGGGACAGGAAAGGTCGAGCAGTACTTC. The rearrangement joins TRBV5-4 to TRBJ2-7; 8 bases fit TRBD1. Germline V gene data show CDR1 as SGHNT and CDR2 as YYREEE (reference sequence). The CDR3 has 14 residues. Trimming cost V 2 bases and J 6 bases; bases outside gene matches: 7.

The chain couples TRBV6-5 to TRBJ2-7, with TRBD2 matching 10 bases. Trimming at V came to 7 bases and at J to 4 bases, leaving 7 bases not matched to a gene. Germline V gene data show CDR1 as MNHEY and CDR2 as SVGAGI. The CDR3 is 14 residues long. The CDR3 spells CASITSGVSYEQYF. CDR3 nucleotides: TGTGCCAGCATTACTAGCGGGGTCAGTTACGAGCAGTACTTC.

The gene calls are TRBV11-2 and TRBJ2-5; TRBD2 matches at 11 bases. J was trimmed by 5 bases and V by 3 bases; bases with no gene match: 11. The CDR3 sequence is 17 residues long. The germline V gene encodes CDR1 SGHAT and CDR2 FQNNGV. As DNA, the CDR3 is TGTGCCAGCAGCTTCCTTAGCGGGGGGGCGGTTGGTGAGACCCAGTACTTC. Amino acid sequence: CASSFLSGGAVGETQYF.

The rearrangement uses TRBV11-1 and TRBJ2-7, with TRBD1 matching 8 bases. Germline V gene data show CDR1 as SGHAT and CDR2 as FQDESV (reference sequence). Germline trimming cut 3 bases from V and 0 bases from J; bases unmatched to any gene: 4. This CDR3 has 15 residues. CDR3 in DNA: TGTGCCAGCAGCTTTTCCCAGGGGGCCTCCTACGAGCAGTACTTC. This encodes CASSFSQGASYEQYF.

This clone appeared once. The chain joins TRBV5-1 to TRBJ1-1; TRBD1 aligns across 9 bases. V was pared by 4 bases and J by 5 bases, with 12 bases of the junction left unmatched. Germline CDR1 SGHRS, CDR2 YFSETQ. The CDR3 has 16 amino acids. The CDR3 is CASSLPAGTGLTEAFF. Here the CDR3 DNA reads TGCGCCAGCAGCCTCCCTGCAGGGACAGGGTTAACTGAAGCTTTCTTT.

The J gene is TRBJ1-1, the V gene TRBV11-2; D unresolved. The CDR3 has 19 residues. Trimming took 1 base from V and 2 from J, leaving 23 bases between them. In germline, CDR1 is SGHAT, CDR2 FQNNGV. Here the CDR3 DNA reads TGTGCCAGCAGCTTAGGGTGGGTCCTGACCCGGACTTTAAACACTGAAGCTTTCTTT. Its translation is CASSLGWVLTRTLNTEAFF. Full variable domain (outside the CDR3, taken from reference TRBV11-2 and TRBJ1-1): EAGVAQSPRYKIIEKRQSVAFWCNPISGHATLYWYQQILGQGPKLLIQFQNNGVVDDSQLPKDRFSAERLKGVDSTLKIQPAKLEDSAVYLCASSLGWVLTRTLNTEAFFGQGTRLTVV.

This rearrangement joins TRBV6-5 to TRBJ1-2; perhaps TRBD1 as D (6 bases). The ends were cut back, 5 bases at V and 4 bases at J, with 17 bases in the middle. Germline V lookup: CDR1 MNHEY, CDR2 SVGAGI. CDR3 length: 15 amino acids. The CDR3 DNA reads TGTGCCAGCAGTCCCAGGGGAGGGGATACCTATGGCTACACCTTC. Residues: CASSPRGGDTYGYTF.

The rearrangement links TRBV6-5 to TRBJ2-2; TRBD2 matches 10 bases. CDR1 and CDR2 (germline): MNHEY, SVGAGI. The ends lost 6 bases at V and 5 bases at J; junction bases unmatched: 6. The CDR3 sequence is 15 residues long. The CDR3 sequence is CASRPGTSVTGELFF. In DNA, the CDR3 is TGTGCCAGCAGGCCCGGGACTAGCGTAACCGGGGAGCTGTTTTTT.

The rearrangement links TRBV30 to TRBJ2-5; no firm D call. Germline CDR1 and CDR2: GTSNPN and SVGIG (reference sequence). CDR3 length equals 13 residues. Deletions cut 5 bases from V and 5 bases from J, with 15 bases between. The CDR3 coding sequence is TGTGCCTGGGCGCGAGGTAGGTCGGAGACCCAGTACTTC. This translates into CAWARGRSETQYF.

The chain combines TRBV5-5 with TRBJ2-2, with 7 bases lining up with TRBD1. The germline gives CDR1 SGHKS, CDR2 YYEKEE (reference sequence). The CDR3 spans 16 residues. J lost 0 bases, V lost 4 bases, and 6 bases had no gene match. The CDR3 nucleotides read TGTGCCAGCAGCCCCGGGGACAGATCGAACACCGGGGAGCTGTTTTTT. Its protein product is CASSPGDRSNTGELFF.

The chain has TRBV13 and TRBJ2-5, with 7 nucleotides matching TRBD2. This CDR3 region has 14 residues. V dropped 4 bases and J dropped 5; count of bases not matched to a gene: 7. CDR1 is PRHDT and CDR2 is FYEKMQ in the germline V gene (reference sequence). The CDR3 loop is CASSSLRGVETQYF. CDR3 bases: TGTGCCAGCAGCTCCCTTCGGGGGGTGGAGACCCAGTACTTC.

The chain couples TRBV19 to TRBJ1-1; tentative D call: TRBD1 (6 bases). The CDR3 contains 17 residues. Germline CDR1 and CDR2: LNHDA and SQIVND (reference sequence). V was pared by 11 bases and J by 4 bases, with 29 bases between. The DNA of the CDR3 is TGTGCCTCGGAAAGGGGGACCGGGGAAGTTGGGGGCACTGAAGCTTTCTTT. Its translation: CASERGTGEVGGTEAFF.

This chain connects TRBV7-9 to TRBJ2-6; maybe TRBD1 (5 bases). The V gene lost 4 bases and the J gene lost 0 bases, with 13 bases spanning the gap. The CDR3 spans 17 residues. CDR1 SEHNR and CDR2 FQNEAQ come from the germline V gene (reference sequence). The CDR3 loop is CASSSAVGVSGANVLTF. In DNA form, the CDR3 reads TGTGCCAGCAGCTCTGCGGTAGGGGTCTCTGGGGCCAACGTCCTGACTTTC.

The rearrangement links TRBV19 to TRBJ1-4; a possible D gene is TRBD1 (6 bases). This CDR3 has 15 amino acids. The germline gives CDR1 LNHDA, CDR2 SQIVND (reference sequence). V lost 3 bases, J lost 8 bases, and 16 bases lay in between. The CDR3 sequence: CASSILGASDEKLFF. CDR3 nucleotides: TGTGCCAGTAGTATTCTGGGGGCGTCTGACGAAAAACTGTTTTTT.

The CDR3 region is CASSAGRKDNQPQHF. The CDR3 nucleotides read TGTGCCAGCAGTGCCGGGAGAAAAGACAATCAGCCCCAGCATTTT. V is TRBV2 and J is TRBJ1-5, with D uncertain. Germline-derived CDR1 and CDR2 are SNHLY and FYNNEI. This CDR3 is built from 15 residues. V was cut by 4 bases and J by 3 bases, with 13 bases left in between.

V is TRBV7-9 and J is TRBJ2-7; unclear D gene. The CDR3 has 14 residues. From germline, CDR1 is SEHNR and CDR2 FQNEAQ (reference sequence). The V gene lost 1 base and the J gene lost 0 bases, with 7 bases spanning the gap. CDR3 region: CASSLDSRSYEQYF. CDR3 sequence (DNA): TGTGCCAGCAGCTTAGACAGTCGCTCCTACGAGCAGTACTTC.

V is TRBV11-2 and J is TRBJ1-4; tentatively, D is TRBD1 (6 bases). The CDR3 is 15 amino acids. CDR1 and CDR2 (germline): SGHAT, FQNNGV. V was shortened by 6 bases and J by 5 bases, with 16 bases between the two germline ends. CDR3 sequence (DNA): TGTGCCAGCAGGCGACTCCCTCAGGGGAATGAAAAACTGTTTTTT. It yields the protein CASRRLPQGNEKLFF.

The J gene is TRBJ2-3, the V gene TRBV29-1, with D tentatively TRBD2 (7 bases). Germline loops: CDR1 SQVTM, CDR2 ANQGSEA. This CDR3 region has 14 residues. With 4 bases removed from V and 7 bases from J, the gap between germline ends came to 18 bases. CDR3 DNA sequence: TGCAGCGTTGTTAGGGGCAGGGGAGGGAATACGCAGTATTTT. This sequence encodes CSVVRGRGGNTQYF.

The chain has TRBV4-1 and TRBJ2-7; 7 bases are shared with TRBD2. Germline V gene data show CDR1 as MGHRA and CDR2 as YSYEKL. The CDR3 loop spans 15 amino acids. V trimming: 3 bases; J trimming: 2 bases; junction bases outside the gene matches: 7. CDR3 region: CASSHPGLGPYEQYF. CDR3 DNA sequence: TGCGCCAGCAGCCACCCCGGACTAGGACCCTACGAGCAGTACTTC.